This T cell receptor (beta chain) emerged from a study of blood T cell repertoires in COVID-19. Profiled with immunoSEQ multiplex PCR; TCRdb holds only in-frame clones, not every one. The table has approximately 230,000 clones, approximately 90% seen once; the top ten hold 6% to 6.5%. Germline V gene lookup returns CDR1 KGHDR and CDR2 SFDVKD. The CDR3 consists of 13 residues. The ends lost 7 bases at V and 3 bases at J; junction bases unmatched: 2. The sequenced material came from peripheral blood. This chain uses TRBV24-1 with TRBJ1-1, with 9 bases that match TRBD1. This TCR was recovered from a woman in her 30s with COVID-19, enrolled during active disease. CDR3 DNA sequence: TGTGCCACCAGGGGGGACAGGGACACTGAAGCTTTCTTT. It codes for CATRGDRDTEAFF.